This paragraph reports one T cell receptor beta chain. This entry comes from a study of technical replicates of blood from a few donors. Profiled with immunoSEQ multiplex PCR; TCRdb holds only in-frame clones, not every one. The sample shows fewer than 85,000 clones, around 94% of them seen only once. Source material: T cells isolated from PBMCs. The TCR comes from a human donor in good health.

CDR3 sequence reads: CASTPSGGYNEQFF. Here the CDR3 DNA reads TGTGCCAGCACCCCATCCGGGGGATACAATGAGCAGTTCTTC. The V gene is TRBV7-8, the J gene TRBJ2-1; a possible D gene is TRBD2 (6 bases). From germline, CDR1 is SGHVS and CDR2 FQNEAQ. Trimming shortened V by 7 bases and J by 4 bases, and 14 bases separated the two germline ends. The CDR3 has 14 residues.